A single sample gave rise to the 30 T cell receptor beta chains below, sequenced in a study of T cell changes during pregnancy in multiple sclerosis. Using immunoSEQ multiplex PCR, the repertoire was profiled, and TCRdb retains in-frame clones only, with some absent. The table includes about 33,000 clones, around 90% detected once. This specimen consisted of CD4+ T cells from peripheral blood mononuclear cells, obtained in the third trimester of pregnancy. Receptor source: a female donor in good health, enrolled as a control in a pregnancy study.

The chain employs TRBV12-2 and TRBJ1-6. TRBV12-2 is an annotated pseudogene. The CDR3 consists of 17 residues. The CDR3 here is CASRLGGGGIYDSPLHF. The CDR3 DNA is TGTGCAAGTCGCTTAGGGGGGGGTGGGATTTATGATTCACCCCTCCACTTT.

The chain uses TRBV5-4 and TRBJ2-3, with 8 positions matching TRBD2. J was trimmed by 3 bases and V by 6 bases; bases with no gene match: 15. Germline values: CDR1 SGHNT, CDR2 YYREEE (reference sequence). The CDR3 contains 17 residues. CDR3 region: CASTTEGRGGRTDTQYF. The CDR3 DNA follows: TGTGCCAGCACCACGGAGGGCCGGGGGGGAAGAACAGATACGCAGTATTTT.

The CDR3 loop is CASSLETGANYGYTF. The CDR3 DNA reads as TGCGCCAGCAGCTTAGAGACAGGGGCGAACTATGGCTACACCTTC. This rearrangement joins TRBV5-1 to TRBJ1-2, with 8 bases matching TRBD1. This CDR3 is built from 15 residues. Germline values: CDR1 SGHRS, CDR2 YFSETQ. The V and J ends lost 2 bases and 2 bases, in that order; junction bases with no gene match: 5.

CDR3 in amino acids: CASEGAGEGQETQYF. Written as DNA, the CDR3 is TGTGCCAGCGAGGGGGCAGGTGAAGGCCAAGAGACCCAGTACTTC. This chain uses TRBV28 with TRBJ2-5; 7 nucleotides align to TRBD1. The trim removed 8 bases at V and 1 base at J, leaving 10 bases unmatched. Germline CDR1 is MDHEN and CDR2 is SYDVKM. This CDR3 region has 15 residues.

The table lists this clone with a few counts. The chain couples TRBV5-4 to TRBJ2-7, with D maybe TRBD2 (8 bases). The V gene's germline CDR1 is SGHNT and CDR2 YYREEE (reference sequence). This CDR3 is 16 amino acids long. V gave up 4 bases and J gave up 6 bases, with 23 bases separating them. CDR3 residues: CASSGGGSGGALEQYF. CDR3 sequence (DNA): TGTGCCAGCAGCGGAGGGGGCTCCGGGGGGGCCCTCGAGCAGTACTTC.

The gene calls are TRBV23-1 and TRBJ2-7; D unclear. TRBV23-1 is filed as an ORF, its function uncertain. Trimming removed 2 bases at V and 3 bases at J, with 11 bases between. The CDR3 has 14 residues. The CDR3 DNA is TGCGCCAGCAGTCAAATTCCGGTTTACTACGAGCAGTACTTC. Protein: CASSQIPVYYEQYF.

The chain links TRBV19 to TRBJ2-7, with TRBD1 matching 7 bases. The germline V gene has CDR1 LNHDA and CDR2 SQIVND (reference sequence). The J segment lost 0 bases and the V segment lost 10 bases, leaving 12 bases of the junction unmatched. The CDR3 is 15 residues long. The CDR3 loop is CATMHRDSFSYEQYF. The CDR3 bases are TGTGCCACCATGCACCGGGACAGTTTCTCCTACGAGCAGTACTTC.

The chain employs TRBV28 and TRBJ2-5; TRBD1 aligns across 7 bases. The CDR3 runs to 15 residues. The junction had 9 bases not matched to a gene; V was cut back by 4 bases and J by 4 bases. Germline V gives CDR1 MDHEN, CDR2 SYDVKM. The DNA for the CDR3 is TGTGCCAGCAGTTCTCCGACAGGGCTTGGAGAGACCCAGTACTTC. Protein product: CASSSPTGLGETQYF.

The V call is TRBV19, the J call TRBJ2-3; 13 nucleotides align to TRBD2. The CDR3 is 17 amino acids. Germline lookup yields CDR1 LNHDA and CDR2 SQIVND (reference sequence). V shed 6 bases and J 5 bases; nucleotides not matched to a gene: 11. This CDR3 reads CASSSLTGLAGRDTQYF. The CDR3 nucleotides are TGTGCCAGTAGCAGCCTTACGGGACTAGCGGGAAGAGATACGCAGTATTTT.

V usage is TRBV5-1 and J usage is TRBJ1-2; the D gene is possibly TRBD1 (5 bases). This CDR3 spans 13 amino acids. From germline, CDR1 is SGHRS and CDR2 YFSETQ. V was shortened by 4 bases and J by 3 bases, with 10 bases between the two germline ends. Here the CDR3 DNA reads TGCGCCAGCAGCATAGGGGAAGACTATGGCTACACCTTC. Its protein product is CASSIGEDYGYTF.

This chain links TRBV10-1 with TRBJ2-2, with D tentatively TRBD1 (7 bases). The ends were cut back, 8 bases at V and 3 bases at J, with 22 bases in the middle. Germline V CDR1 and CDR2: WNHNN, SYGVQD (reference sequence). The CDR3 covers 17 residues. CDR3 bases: TGCGCCAGCCAAACCCGCCGAACAGGGGACTACACCGGGGAGCTGTTTTTT. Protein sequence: CASQTRRTGDYTGELFF.

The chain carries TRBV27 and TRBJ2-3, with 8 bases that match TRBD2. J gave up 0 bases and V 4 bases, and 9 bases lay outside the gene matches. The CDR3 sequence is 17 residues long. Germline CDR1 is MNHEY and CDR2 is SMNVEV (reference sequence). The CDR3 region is CASSWEREPRSTDTQYF. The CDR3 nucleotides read TGTGCCAGCAGTTGGGAGCGGGAGCCTCGAAGCACAGATACGCAGTATTTT.

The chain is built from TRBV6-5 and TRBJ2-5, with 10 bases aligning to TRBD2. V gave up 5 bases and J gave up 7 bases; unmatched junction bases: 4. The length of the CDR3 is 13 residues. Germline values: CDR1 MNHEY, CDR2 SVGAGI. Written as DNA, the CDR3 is TGTGCCAGCAGTACCTGGACTAGCGGGACCCAGTACTTC. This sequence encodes CASSTWTSGTQYF.

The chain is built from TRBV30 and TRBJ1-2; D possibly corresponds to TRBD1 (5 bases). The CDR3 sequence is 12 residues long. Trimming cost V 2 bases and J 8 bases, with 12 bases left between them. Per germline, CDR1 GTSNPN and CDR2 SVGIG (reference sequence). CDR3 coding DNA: TGTGCCTGGAGTTCGGGGGATAGAGGCTACACCTTC. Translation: CAWSSGDRGYTF.

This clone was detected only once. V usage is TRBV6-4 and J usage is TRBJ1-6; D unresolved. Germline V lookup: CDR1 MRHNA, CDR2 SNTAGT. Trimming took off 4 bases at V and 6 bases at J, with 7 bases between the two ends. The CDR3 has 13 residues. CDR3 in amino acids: CASSVEANSPLHF. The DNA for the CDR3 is TGTGCCAGCAGTGTCGAGGCTAATTCACCCCTCCACTTT.

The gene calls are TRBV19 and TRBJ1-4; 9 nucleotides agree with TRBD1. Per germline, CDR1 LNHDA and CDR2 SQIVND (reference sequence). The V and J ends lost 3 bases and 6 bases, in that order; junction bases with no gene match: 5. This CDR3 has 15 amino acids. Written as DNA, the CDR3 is TGTGCCAGTAGTATGACGGGACAGGGAGATGAAAAACTGTTTTTT. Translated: CASSMTGQGDEKLFF.

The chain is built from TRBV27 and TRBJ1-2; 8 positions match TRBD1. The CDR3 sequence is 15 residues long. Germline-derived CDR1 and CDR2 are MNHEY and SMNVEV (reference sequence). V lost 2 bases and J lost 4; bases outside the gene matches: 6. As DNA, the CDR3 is TGTGCCAGCAGTTTAGGCAGGGGGCGCGGCTATGGCTACACCTTC. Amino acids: CASSLGRGRGYGYTF.

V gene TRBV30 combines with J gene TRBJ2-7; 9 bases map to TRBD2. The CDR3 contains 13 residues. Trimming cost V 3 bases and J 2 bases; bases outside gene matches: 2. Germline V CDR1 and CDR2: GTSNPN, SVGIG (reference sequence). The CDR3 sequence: CAWRRTSAYEQYF. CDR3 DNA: TGTGCCTGGAGGAGGACTAGCGCCTACGAGCAGTACTTC.

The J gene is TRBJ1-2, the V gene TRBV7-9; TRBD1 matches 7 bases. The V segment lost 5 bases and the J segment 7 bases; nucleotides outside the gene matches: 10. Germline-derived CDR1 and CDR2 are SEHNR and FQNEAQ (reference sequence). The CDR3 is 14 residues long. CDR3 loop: CASSPLTGVGGYTF. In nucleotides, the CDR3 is TGTGCCAGCAGCCCACTAACAGGGGTGGGTGGCTACACCTTC.

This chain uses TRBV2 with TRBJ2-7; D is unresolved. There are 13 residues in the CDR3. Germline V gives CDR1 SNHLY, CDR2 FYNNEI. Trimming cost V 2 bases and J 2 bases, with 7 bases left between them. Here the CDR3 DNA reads TGTGCCAGCAGTGAATTACTTACCTACGAGCAGTACTTC. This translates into CASSELLTYEQYF.

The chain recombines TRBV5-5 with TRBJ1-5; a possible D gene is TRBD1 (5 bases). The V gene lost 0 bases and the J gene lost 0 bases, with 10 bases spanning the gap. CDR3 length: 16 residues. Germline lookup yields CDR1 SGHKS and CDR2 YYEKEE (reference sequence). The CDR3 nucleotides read TGTGCCAGCAGCTTGGGGAGGGGATATAGCAATCAGCCCCAGCATTTT. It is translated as CASSLGRGYSNQPQHF.

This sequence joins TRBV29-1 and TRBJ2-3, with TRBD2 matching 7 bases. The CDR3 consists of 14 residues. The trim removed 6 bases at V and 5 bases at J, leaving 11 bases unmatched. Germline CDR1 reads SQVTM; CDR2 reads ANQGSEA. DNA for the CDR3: TGCAGCGTCTTAAGCGGGGTTGGATTAGATACGCAGTATTTT. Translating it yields CSVLSGVGLDTQYF.

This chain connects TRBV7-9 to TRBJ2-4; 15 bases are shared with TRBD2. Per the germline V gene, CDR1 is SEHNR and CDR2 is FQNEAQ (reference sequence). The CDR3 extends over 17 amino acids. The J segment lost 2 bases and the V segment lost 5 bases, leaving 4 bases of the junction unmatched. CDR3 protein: CASSPGLAGGSKNIQYF. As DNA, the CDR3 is TGTGCCAGCAGCCCGGGACTAGCGGGAGGTTCCAAAAACATTCAGTACTTC.

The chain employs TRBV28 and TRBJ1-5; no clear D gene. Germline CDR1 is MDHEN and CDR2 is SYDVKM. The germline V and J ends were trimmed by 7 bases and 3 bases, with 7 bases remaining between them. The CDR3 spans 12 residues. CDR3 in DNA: TGTGCCAGCACGGTCGTCAATCAGCCCCAGCATTTT. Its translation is CASTVVNQPQHF.

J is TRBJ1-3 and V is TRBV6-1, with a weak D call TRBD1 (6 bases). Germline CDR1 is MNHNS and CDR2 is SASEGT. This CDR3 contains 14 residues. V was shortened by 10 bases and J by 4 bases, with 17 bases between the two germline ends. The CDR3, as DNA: TGTGCCATTACCCCAGGGGCCGCCGGAAACACCATATATTTT. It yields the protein CAITPGAAGNTIYF.

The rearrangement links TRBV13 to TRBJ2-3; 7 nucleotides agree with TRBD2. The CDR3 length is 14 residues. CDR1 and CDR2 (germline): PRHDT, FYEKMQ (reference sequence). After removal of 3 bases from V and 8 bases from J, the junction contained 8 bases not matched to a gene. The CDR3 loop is CASSLDPGGVTQYF. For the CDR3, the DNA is TGTGCCAGCAGCTTGGACCCTGGGGGGGTTACGCAGTATTTT.

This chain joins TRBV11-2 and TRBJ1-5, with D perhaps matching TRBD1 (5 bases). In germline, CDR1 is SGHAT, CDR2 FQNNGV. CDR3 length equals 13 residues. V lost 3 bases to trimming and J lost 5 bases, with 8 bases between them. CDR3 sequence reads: CASSFGGDQPQHF. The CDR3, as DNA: TGTGCCAGCAGCTTCGGGGGGGATCAGCCCCAGCATTTT.

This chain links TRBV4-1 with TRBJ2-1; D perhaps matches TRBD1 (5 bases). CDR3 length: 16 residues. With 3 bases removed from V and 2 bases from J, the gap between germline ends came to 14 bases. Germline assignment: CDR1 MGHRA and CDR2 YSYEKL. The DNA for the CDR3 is TGCGCCAGCAGCCACTACTCGTCAGGGACCTACAATGAGCAGTTCTTC. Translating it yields CASSHYSSGTYNEQFF.

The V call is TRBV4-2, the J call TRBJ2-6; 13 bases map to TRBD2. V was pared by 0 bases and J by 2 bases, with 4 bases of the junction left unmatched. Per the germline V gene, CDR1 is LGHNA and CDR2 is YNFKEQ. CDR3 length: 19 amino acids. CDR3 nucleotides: TGTGCCAGCAGCCAAGATCCGGGACTAGCGGGAACTGGGGCCAACGTCCTGACTTTC. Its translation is CASSQDPGLAGTGANVLTF.

CDR3 DNA sequence: TGTGCCAGCTCACCACGGGGACAGGGGGGTGATGGCTACACCTTC. Its translation is CASSPRGQGGDGYTF. J is TRBJ1-2 and V is TRBV18; TRBD1 agrees at 11 bases. The CDR3 extends over 15 amino acids. Germline CDR1 and CDR2: KGHSH and LQKENI. V was clipped by 1 base and J by 6 bases; unmatched bases: 4.